These 18 T cell receptor beta chains came from one sample sequenced in a study of T-cell reconstitution after alpha-beta-depleted transplantation in children. This sample's TCRbeta library carried unique molecular identifier barcodes. TCRdb processed the PCR reads anew with MiXCR; each CDR3 protein has one entry. This table has roughly 500,000 distinct CDR3 sequences, around 18% appearing once. The sample here was PBMCs from the stem cell graft donor, taken from the stem cell graft. The receptors come from a human donor who donated a stem cell graft to a child with acute lymphoblastic leukemia.

This clonotype was found a few times. Sequence at one end of the junction differs from germline and may be a read error. The rearrangement joins TRBV5-1 to TRBJ1-5, with 9 positions matching TRBD1. The CDR3 runs 15 residues. From germline, CDR1 is SGHRS and CDR2 YFSETQ. CDR3 in DNA: TGTGCCAGCAGCTTCGGGACAGGGAACAATCAGCCCCAGCATTTT. Its translation is CASSFGTGNNQPQHF.

DNA of the CDR3: TGCAGTGCTTCCCTCGGGGGAGTGTGGAGTAACGAAGCTTTCTTT. It codes for CSASLGGVWSNEAFF. The V call is TRBV20-1, the J call TRBJ1-1, with D perhaps TRBD1 (5 bases). CDR1 and CDR2 (germline): DFQATT, SNEGSKA (reference sequence). V gave up 5 bases and J gave up 8 bases, with 24 bases separating them. CDR3 length equals 15 residues.

The genes are TRBV11-1 and TRBJ1-1, with D maybe TRBD1 (6 bases). This CDR3 comprises 19 residues. CDR1 and CDR2 (germline): SGHAT, FQDESV (reference sequence). The V and J ends lost 1 base and 0 bases respectively, with 21 bases between them. The CDR3 sequence is CASSLGWQGSRDMNTEAFF. The CDR3 DNA is TGTGCCAGCAGCTTAGGTTGGCAGGGGAGCCGGGACATGAACACTGAAGCTTTCTTT.

This sequence joins TRBV7-8 and TRBJ2-7, with D tentatively TRBD2 (5 bases). The V end was cut by 4 bases, the J end by 3 bases, with 19 bases between. CDR1 is SGHVS and CDR2 is FQNEAQ in the germline V gene. CDR3 size: 16 residues. The CDR3 region has the DNA TGTGCCAGCAGCTCCCGGACGGGGAGAGGTGGCTACGAGCAGTACTTC. As protein: CASSSRTGRGGYEQYF.

This clonotype was observed a few times. The CDR3 here is CASSPTSGRRETQYF. The CDR3 coding sequence is TGTGCCAGCAGCCCCACTAGCGGGAGGAGAGAGACCCAGTACTTC. The chain combines TRBV12-3 or TRBV12-4 with TRBJ2-5; TRBD2 matches at 12 bases. J lost 4 bases, V lost 6 bases, and 6 bases had no gene match. The CDR3 runs 15 residues.

This clonotype was counted between two and nine times. The V gene is TRBV24-1, the J gene TRBJ1-2, with D perhaps matching TRBD1 (5 bases). This CDR3 has 14 residues. V shed 3 bases and J shed 8 bases, with 15 bases lying between them. Per the germline V gene, CDR1 is KGHDR and CDR2 is SFDVKD. The CDR3 DNA follows: TGTGCCACCAGTGATGCCGGGGGTTACGGCGGCTACACCTTC. This gives the protein CATSDAGGYGGYTF.

CDR3 in amino acids: CASSWTGAPYGYTF. The CDR3 bases are TGTGCCAGCAGCTGGACAGGGGCCCCCTATGGCTACACCTTC. The chain combines TRBV5-4 with TRBJ1-2; 9 nucleotides match TRBD1. Trimming took 3 bases from V and 4 from J; bases not matched to a gene: 4. Per the germline V gene, CDR1 is SGHNT and CDR2 is YYREEE (reference sequence). CDR3 size: 14 residues. Full variable domain (outside the CDR3, taken from reference TRBV5-4 and TRBJ1-2): ETGVTQSPTHLIKTRGQQVTLRCSSQSGHNTVSWYQQALGQGPQFIFQYYREEENGRGNFPPRFSGLQFPNYSSELNVNALELDDSALYLCASSWTGAPYGYTFGSGTRLTVV.

This clonotype was detected ten times or more. The chain has TRBV5-1 and TRBJ2-1; TRBD1 is a possible D gene (6 bases). The CDR3 runs 16 residues. CDR1 and CDR2 from the germline V gene are SGHRS and YFSETQ. V was cut by 0 bases and J by 2 bases, with 12 bases left in between. CDR3 region: CASSLVAGATYNEQFF. The CDR3, as DNA: TGCGCCAGCAGCTTGGTAGCAGGGGCCACCTACAATGAGCAGTTCTTC. The full variable domain, completed using reference TRBV5-1 and TRBJ2-1, is KAGVTQTPRYLIKTRGQQVTLSCSPISGHRSVSWYQQTPGQGLQFLFEYFSETQRNKGNFPGRFSGRQFSNSRSEMNVSTLELGDSALYLCASSLVAGATYNEQFFGPGTRLTVL.

This clonotype was seen repeatedly, ten times or more. This sequence joins TRBV12-3 or TRBV12-4 and TRBJ1-3, with TRBD1 as a possible D gene (5 bases). The CDR3 is made up of 16 amino acids. V gave up 7 bases and J gave up 4 bases, with 20 bases separating them. The CDR3 DNA sequence: TGTGCCAGCAACTACCCAGGGAGGTTGGACGGAAACACCATATATTTT. It codes for CASNYPGRLDGNTIYF.

This clonotype was seen once. The genes are TRBV20-1 and TRBJ2-1; D is perhaps TRBD2 (6 bases). The CDR3 covers 11 residues. In germline, CDR1 is DFQATT, CDR2 SNEGSKA (reference sequence). The DNA for the CDR3 is TGCAGGTTGGACTATTACAATGAGCAGTTCTTC. Amino acids: CRLDYYNEQFF.

CDR3 nucleotide sequence: TGTGCCAGCAGCTTAATCGGGACAGGGCGGGACAATGAGCAGTTCTTC. Protein product: CASSLIGTGRDNEQFF. The chain recombines TRBV7-3 with TRBJ2-1; 9 nucleotides match TRBD1. The junction had 6 bases not matched to a gene; V was cut back by 1 base and J by 5 bases. The CDR3 spans 16 residues. The germline gives CDR1 SGHTA, CDR2 FQGTGA.

This clonotype was counted at least ten times. The chain has TRBV6-1 and TRBJ2-1, with D tentatively TRBD2 (6 bases). The V gene's germline CDR1 is MNHNS and CDR2 SASEGT. The germline V and J ends were trimmed by 5 bases and 9 bases, with 14 bases remaining between them. The CDR3 is 13 residues long. This chain's CDR3 is CASSTHLASEQFF. CDR3 bases: TGTGCCAGCAGTACCCATCTAGCGTCTGAGCAGTTCTTC.

This clonotype has only a few counts. Germline is not matched at one junction end, which may reflect a read error. The V call is TRBV5-1, the J call TRBJ2-1; D unclear. The CDR3 covers 13 residues. CDR1 SGHRS and CDR2 YFSETQ come from the germline V gene. DNA of the CDR3: TGCGCCAGCAGCTTGGTTGAGTTCGGAGTCCTCCTCTTC. It yields the protein CASSLVEFGVLLF. Together with reference TRBV5-1 and TRBJ2-1, the CDR3 gives the full variable domain: KAGVTQTPRYLIKTRGQQVTLSCSPISGHRSVSWYQQTPGQGLQFLFEYFSETQRNKGNFPGRFSGRQFSNSRSEMNVSTLELGDSALYLCASSLVEFGVLLFGPGTRLTVL.

There are many counts of this clonotype. V gene TRBV12-3 or TRBV12-4 combines with J gene TRBJ1-1, with no clear D. Trimming shortened V by 2 bases and J by 1 base, and 5 bases separated the two germline ends. This CDR3 spans 13 amino acids. The CDR3 protein is CASSLRRNTEAFF. The CDR3 DNA reads as TGTGCCAGCAGTTTACGGAGGAACACTGAAGCTTTCTTT.

This clonotype was seen a few times. The chain recombines TRBV6-5 with TRBJ1-2; TRBD1 agrees at 7 bases. CDR1 is MNHEY, CDR2 SVGAGI, per germline. The ends lost 2 bases at V and 6 bases at J; junction bases unmatched: 3. This CDR3 has 13 amino acids. This CDR3 reads CASSYGTVDGYTF. The CDR3, as DNA: TGTGCCAGCAGTTACGGGACAGTCGATGGCTACACCTTC.

The chain uses TRBV6-5 and TRBJ1-2; D ambiguous. The length of the CDR3 is 15 residues. Germline CDR1 is MNHEY and CDR2 is SVGAGI. V was clipped by 0 bases and J by 8 bases, with 16 bases between them. The CDR3 protein is CASSYSAQAGGGYTF. As DNA, the CDR3 is TGTGCCAGCAGTTACTCTGCGCAGGCGGGTGGGGGCTACACCTTC.

This clonotype was observed a few times. The V call is TRBV6-4, the J call TRBJ2-6; D assignment may be TRBD1 or TRBD2 (5 bases each). Germline CDR1 and CDR2: MRHNA and SNTAGT. Trimming stripped 2 bases from V and 0 bases from J, with 5 bases between. This CDR3 spans 15 amino acids. The DNA of the CDR3 is TGTGCCAGCAGTGACGGGGGCTCTGGGGCCAACGTCCTGACTTTC. Its protein product is CASSDGGSGANVLTF.

Only a few counts were recorded for this clonotype. A junction boundary mismatches the germline segment, possibly from a read error. The chain combines TRBV4-1 with TRBJ2-7; 9 bases are shared with TRBD1. The CDR3 extends over 16 amino acids. The V gene's germline CDR1 is MGHRA and CDR2 YSYEKL. CDR3 amino acids: CASSQDTGTGSSEQYF. CDR3 in DNA: TGCGCCAGCAGCCAGGATACCGGGACAGGGTCCTCCGAGCAGTACTTC.